This T cell receptor beta chain was captured by sequencing in a study of T cells of healthy individuals. In its sample, this clonotype was seen many times. MiXCR was run by TCRdb on the 5' RACE reads, yielding one entry per CDR3 protein. Of about 82,000 distinct CDR3 sequences listed, about 5.5% are singletons. The V gene end was trimmed by 3 bases and the J gene end by 6 bases; junction bases not matched to a gene: 5. CDR3 size: 15 residues. CDR1 MDHEN and CDR2 SYDVKM come from the germline V gene. The clonotype was recovered from a female donor in good health. J is TRBJ2-2 and V is TRBV28; the match to TRBD2 covers 9 bases. For the CDR3, the DNA is TGTGCCAGCAGTTTTTCGGGGACTAGCTCCGGGGAGCTGTTTTTT. Translated, it gives CASSFSGTSSGELFF.